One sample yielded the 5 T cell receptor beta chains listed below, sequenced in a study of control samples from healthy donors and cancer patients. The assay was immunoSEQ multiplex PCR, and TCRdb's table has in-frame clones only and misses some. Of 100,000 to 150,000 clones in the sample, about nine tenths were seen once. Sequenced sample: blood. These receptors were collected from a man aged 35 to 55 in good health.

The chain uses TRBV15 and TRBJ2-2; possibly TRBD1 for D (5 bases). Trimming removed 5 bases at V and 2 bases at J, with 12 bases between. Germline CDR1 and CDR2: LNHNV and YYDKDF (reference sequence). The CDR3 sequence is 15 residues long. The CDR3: CATSWGLTNTGELFF. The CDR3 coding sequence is TGTGCCACCAGCTGGGGCCTTACTAACACCGGGGAGCTGTTTTTT.

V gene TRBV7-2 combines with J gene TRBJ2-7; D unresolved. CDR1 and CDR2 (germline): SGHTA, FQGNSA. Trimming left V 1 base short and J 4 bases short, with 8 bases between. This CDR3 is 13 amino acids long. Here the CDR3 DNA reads TGTGCCAGCAGCTTAGTGACGGATTACGAGCAGTACTTC. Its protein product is CASSLVTDYEQYF.

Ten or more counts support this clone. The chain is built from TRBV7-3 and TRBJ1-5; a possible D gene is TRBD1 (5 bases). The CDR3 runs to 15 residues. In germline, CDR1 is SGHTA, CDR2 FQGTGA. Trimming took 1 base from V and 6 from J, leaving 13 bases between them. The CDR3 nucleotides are TGTGCCAGCAGCTTAAGGTCAGGGCAGGGTCAGCCCCAGCATTTT. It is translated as CASSLRSGQGQPQHF.

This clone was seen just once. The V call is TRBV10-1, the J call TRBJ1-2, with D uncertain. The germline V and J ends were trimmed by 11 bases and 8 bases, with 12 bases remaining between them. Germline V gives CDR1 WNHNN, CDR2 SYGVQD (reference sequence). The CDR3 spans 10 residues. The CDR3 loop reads CAVPYGGYTF. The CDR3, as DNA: TGCGCCGTCCCATACGGGGGCTACACCTTC.

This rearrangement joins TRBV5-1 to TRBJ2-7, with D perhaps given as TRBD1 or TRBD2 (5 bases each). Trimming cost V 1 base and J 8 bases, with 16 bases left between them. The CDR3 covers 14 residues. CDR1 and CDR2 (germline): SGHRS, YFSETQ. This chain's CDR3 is CASSLLIGARQQYF. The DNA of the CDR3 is TGCGCCAGCAGCTTGTTGATCGGGGCGCGGCAGCAGTACTTC. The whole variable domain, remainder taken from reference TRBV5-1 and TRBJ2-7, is KAGVTQTPRYLIKTRGQQVTLSCSPISGHRSVSWYQQTPGQGLQFLFEYFSETQRNKGNFPGRFSGRQFSNSRSEMNVSTLELGDSALYLCASSLLIGARQQYFGPGTRLTVT.